These T cell receptor beta chains were read from a single sample in a study of T cells in localized non-small cell lung cancer. TCRdb's table, derived via immunoSEQ multiplex PCR, lists solely in-frame clones and lacks some. This table holds tens of thousands of clones, roughly 83% found once. The sequences come from PBMCs, collected before any cancer treatment. These receptors came from a man aged 35 to 69 with stage II lung adenocarcinoma. The CDR3 runs from the conserved cysteine through the conserved F or W. The D gene is left open where the match is weak. A row's size may be missing; if present it is once, few, many or a size class.

CDR3 DNA,CDR3 protein,V gene,D gene,J gene,clone size
TGTGCCAGCAGCCCCGATGGTGGTAATCAGCCCCAGCATTTT,CASSPDGGNQPQHF,TRBV7-2,-,TRBJ1-5,-
TGTGCCAGCAGCTTATTGGCAAGCCCTGGAAACACCATATATTTT,CASSLLASPGNTIYF,TRBV7-3,-,TRBJ1-3,few
TGTGCCACCAGCAGAGGGACAGGGGGGGATCAGCCCCAGCATTTT,CATSRGTGGDQPQHF,TRBV15,TRBD1,TRBJ1-5,medium-sized
TGTGCCAGCAGGTATACTGGTTCCCAAGAGACCCAGTACTTC,CASRYTGSQETQYF,TRBV6-6,-,TRBJ2-5,-
TGTGCCAGCAGCCCCCGGACAGGGGTCTACCAAGAGACCCAGTACTTC,CASSPRTGVYQETQYF,TRBV11-2,TRBD1,TRBJ2-5,-
TGTGCCAGCAGCTTAGGACAGGGTGGCGATGGCTACACCTTC,CASSLGQGGDGYTF,TRBV7-2,TRBD1,TRBJ1-2,-
TGTGCCAGCAGCTTAGGGGGGACAGGGGGCACACCCCTCCACTTT,CASSLGGTGGTPLHF,TRBV7-2,TRBD1,TRBJ1-6,-
TGTGCCACCAGCCAGATGAGGGGTAATTCACCCCTCCACTTT,CATSQMRGNSPLHF,TRBV15,-,TRBJ1-6,once
TGTGCCAGCAGCTCCAGGACCGATTCCTACGAGCAGTACTTC,CASSSRTDSYEQYF,TRBV13,-,TRBJ2-7,medium-sized
TGTGCCAGCAGGATTGGGATGGGCTATGGCTACACCTTC,CASRIGMGYGYTF,TRBV6-5,-,TRBJ1-2,-
TGTGCCAGCAGTGTAAGGACTAGCGGGAGAATAGGAGAGACCCAGTACTTC,CASSVRTSGRIGETQYF,TRBV27,TRBD2,TRBJ2-5,-
TGCGCCAGCAGCACCGGAGGCGGTGGGTACGAGCAGTACTTC,CASSTGGGGYEQYF,TRBV5-1,-,TRBJ2-7,once
TGTGCCAGCAGCCGACTAGGACTAGCGGGCGCAGATACGCAGTATTTT,CASSRLGLAGADTQYF,TRBV7-6,TRBD2,TRBJ2-3,-
TGCGCCAGCAGCTTGTCTGCAGGGAGTAACTATGGCTACACCTTC,CASSLSAGSNYGYTF,TRBV5-1,-,TRBJ1-2,-
TGTGCCAGCAGTGAAAGGGTGGGATACAATGAGCAGTTCTTC,CASSERVGYNEQFF,TRBV6-1,-,TRBJ2-1,-
TGTGCCAGCAGTCAGGGGGCGGGAACAGATACGCAGTATTTT,CASSQGAGTDTQYF,TRBV6-1,TRBD1,TRBJ2-3,-
TGTGCCAGCAGGAGGGGACAGACAGCTGAAGCTTTCTTT,CASRRGQTAEAFF,TRBV6-5,TRBD1,TRBJ1-1,-
TGTGCCAGTAGTGTGACAGGGCGGGAGACCCAGTACTTC,CASSVTGRETQYF,TRBV19,TRBD1,TRBJ2-5,-
TGTGCCAGCAGTTGGGACAGGGGAGGCACTGAAGCTTTCTTT,CASSWDRGGTEAFF,TRBV6-5,TRBD1,TRBJ1-1,-
TGTGCCAGCAGCCCCGGACAGGGGATGAACACTGAAGCTTTCTTT,CASSPGQGMNTEAFF,TRBV11-1,TRBD1,TRBJ1-1,-
TGTGCCAGCAGCTCGTATACTAGCGGGAACACAGATACGCAGTATTTT,CASSSYTSGNTDTQYF,TRBV5-4,TRBD2,TRBJ2-3,few
TGTGCCAGCAGCGTTCCACAGGGAGGGAGCACTGAAGCTTTCTTT,CASSVPQGGSTEAFF,TRBV5-4,-,TRBJ1-1,-
TGCGCCAGCAGCTTGGGGACTAGCGGGAGGGCCGGAGTGAGAGAGACCCAGTACTTC,CASSLGTSGRAGVRETQYF,TRBV5-1,TRBD2,TRBJ2-5,-
TGTGCCAGCAGTTCCCGGGACAGGGGTAACATTCAGTACTTC,CASSSRDRGNIQYF,TRBV6-5,TRBD1,TRBJ2-4,-
TGTGCCAGCAGCCCATTAGTTAGCGGGGGGGCCCCTACAAGGGAGCAGTTCTTC,CASSPLVSGGAPTREQFF,TRBV7-8,TRBD2,TRBJ2-1,-
TGTGCCAGCAGCTTAGTGAGGGGCCGTGAGACCCAGTACTTC,CASSLVRGRETQYF,TRBV11-2,-,TRBJ2-5,-
TGTGCCAGCAGCTTAGAGGGGGCGCAGGGCTACACCTTC,CASSLEGAQGYTF,TRBV7-9,TRBD1,TRBJ1-2,-
TGCGCCAGCAGGGCCACAGGTGGGGGCACTGAAGCTTTCTTT,CASRATGGGTEAFF,TRBV5-1,-,TRBJ1-1,-
TGCGCCAGCAGCTTGGCGGATGCTAGCGGGGGTGGAGCAGATACGCAGTATTTT,CASSLADASGGGADTQYF,TRBV5-1,TRBD2,TRBJ2-3,-
TGTGCCACAAAGGACATAGGCCGGGAAAAACTGTTTTTT,CATKDIGREKLFF,TRBV19,-,TRBJ1-4,-
TGTGCCAGCAGCTTAGGGACAGGGAGGGATACGCAGTATTTT,CASSLGTGRDTQYF,TRBV9,TRBD1,TRBJ2-3,-